This TCR beta chain originates from a study of Ad26.COV2.S vaccination and SARS-CoV-2 variants. Data came from immunoSEQ multiplex PCR; TCRdb stores just in-frame clones and leaves some out. There are approximately 250,000 clones in the sample; approximately 90% occur only once, and just under 3% lies in the top ten. The treatment was: 19 received Ad26.COV2.S at low or high dose, single or two shots; about 5 received placebo; per-sample allocation not given. The study sampled participants on day 63 after the first vaccine or placebo injection. The CDR3 length is 14 residues. V shed 2 bases, J shed 1 base, and the junction held 4 bases outside the gene matches. Germline CDR1 reads GTSNPN; CDR2 reads SVGIG (reference sequence).

J is TRBJ2-7 and V is TRBV30; TRBD1 agrees at 8 bases. This specimen consisted of peripheral blood, obtained in a trial of Ad26.COV2.S vaccine versus placebo. This clonotype was sampled from a person between 18 and 60 years old who received the Ad26.COV2.S COVID-19 vaccine or a placebo. CDR3: CAWSTGGGSYEQYF. For the CDR3, the DNA is TGTGCCTGGAGTACAGGGGGTGGTTCCTACGAGCAGTACTTC.